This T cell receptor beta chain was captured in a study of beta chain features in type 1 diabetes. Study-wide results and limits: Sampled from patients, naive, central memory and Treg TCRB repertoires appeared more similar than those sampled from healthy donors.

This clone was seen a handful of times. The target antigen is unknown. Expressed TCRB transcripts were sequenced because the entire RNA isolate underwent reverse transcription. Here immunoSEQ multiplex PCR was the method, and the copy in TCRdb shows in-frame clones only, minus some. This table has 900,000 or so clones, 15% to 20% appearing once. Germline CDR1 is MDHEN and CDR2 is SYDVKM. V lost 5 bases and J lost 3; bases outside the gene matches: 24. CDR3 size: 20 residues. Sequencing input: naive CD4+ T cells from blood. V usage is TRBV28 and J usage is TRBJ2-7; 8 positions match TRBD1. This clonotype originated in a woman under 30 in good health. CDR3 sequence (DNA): TGTGCCAGCAGTGCGGACAGGGAGGATCGGGGAACTACAGGGAACTACGAGCAGTACTTC. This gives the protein CASSADREDRGTTGNYEQYF.